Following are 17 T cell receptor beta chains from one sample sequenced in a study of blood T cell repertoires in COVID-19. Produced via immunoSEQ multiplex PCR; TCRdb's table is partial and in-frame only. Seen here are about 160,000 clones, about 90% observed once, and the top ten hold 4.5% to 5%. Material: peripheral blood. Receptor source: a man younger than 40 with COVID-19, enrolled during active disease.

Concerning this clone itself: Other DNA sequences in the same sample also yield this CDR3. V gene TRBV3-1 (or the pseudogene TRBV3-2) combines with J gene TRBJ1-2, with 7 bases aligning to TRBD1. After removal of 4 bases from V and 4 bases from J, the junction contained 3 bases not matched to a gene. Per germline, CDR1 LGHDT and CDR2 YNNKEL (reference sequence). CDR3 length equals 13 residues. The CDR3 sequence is CASSPTGVYGYTF. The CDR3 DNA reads TGTGCCAGCAGCCCCACAGGGGTCTATGGCTACACCTTC.

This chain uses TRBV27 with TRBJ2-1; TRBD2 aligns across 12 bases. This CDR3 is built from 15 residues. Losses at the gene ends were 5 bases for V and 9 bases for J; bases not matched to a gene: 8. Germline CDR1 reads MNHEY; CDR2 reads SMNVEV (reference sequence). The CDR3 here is CASSITSGRFFEQFF. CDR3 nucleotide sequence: TGTGCCAGCAGTATCACTAGCGGGAGGTTCTTTGAGCAGTTCTTC.

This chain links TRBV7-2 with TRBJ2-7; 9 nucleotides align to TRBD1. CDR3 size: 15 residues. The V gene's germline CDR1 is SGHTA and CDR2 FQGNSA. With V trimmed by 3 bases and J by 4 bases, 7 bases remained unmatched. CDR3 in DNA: TGTGCCAGCAGCTTGTCACCGGGACAGGGATACGAGCAGTACTTC. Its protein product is CASSLSPGQGYEQYF.

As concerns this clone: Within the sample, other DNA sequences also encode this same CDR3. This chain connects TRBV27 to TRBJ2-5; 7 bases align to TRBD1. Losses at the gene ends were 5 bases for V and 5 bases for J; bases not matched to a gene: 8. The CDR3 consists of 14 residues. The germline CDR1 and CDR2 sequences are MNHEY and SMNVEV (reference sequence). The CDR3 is CASSEGAPQETQYF. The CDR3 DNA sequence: TGTGCCAGCAGTGAGGGGGCCCCACAGGAGACCCAGTACTTC.

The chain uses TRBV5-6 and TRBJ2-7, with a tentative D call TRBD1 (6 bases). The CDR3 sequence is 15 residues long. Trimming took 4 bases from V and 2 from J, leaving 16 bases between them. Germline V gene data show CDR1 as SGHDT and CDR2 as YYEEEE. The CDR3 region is CASSKDSLLTYEQYF. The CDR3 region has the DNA TGTGCCAGCAGCAAGGACAGCCTGCTGACCTACGAGCAGTACTTC.

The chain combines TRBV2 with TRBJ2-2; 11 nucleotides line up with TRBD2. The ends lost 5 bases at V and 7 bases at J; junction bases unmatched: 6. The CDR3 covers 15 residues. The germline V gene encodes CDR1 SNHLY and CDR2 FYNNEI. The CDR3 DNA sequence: TGTGCCAGCAGTCTGAAACTAGCGGGGGACGGGGAGCTGTTTTTT. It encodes CASSLKLAGDGELFF.

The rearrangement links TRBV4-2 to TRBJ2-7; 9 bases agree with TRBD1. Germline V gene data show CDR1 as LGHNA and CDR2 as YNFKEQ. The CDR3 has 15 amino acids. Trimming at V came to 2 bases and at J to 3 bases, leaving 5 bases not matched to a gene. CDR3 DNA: TGTGCCAGCAGCCAACCCACAGGGGGCCACTACGAGCAGTACTTC. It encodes CASSQPTGGHYEQYF.

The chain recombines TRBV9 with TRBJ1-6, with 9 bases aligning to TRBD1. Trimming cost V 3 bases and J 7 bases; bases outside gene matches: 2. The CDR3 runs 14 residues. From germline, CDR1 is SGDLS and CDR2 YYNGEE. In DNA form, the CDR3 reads TGTGCCAGCAGCGGGACAGGGGACAATTCACCCCTCCACTTT. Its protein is CASSGTGDNSPLHF. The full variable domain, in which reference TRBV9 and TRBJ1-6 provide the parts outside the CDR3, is DSGVTQTPKHLITATGQRVTLRCSPRSGDLSVYWYQQSLDQGLQFLIQYYNGEERAKGNILERFSAQQFPDLHSELNLSSLELGDSALYFCASSGTGDNSPLHFGNGTRLTVT.

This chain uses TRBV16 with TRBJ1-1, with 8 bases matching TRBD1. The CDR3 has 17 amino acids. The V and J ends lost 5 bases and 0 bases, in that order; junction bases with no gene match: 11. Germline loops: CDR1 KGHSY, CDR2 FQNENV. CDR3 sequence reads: CASSSGQGRALNTEAFF. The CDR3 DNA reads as TGTGCCAGCAGCTCAGGACAGGGAAGGGCTCTGAACACTGAAGCTTTCTTT.

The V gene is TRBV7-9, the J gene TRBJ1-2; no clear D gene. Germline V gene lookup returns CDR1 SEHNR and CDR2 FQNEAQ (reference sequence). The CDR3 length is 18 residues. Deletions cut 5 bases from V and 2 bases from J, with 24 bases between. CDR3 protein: CASSLTRGLRKTNYGYTF. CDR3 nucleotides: TGTGCCAGCAGCCTTACCCGAGGGTTACGGAAAACAAACTATGGCTACACCTTC.

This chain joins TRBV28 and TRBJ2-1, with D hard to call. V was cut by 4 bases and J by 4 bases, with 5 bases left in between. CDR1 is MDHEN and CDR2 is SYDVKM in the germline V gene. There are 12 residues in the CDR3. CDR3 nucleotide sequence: TGTGCCAGCAGTTCCGAGTACAATGAGCAGTTCTTC. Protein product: CASSSEYNEQFF.

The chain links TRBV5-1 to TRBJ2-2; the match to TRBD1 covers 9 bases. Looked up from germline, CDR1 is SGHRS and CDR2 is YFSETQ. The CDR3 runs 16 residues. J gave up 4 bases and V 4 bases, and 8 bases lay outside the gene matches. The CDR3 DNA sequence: TGCGCCAGCAGCCCCGGACAGGGGAAGGGCACCGGGGAGCTGTTTTTT. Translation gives CASSPGQGKGTGELFF. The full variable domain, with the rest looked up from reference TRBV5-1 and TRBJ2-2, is KAGVTQTPRYLIKTRGQQVTLSCSPISGHRSVSWYQQTPGQGLQFLFEYFSETQRNKGNFPGRFSGRQFSNSRSEMNVSTLELGDSALYLCASSPGQGKGTGELFFGEGSRLTVL.

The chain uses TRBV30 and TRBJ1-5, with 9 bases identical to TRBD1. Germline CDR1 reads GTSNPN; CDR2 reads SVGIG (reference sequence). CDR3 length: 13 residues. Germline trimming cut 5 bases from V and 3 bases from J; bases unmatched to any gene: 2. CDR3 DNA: TGTGCCTGGGGGGACAGGGCCAATCAGCCCCAGCATTTT. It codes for CAWGDRANQPQHF.

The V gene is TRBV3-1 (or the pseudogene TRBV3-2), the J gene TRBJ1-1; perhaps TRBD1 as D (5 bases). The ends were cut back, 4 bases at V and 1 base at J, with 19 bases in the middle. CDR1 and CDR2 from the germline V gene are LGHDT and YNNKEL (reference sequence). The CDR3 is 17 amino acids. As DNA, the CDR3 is TGTGCCAGCAGCCGGCGGCAAGACAGTAGATCGAACACTGAAGCTTTCTTT. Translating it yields CASSRRQDSRSNTEAFF.

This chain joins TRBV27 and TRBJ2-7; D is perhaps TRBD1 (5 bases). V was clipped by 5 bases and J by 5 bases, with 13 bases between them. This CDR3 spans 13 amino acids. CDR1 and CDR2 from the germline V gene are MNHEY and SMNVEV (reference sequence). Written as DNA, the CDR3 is TGTGCCAGCAGTCCCAGGGCTTGGAACGAGCAGTACTTC. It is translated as CASSPRAWNEQYF.

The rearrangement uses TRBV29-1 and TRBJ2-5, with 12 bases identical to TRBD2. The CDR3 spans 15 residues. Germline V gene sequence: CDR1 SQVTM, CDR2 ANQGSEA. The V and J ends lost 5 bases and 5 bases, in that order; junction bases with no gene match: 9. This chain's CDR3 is CSVPGTSGWGETQYF. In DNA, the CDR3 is TGCAGCGTTCCAGGGACTAGCGGGTGGGGGGAGACCCAGTACTTC. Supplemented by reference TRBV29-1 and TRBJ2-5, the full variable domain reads SAVISQKPSRDICQRGTSLTIQCQVDSQVTMMFWYRQQPGQSLTLIATANQGSEATYESGFVIDKFPISRPNLTFSTLTVSNMSPEDSSIYLCSVPGTSGWGETQYFGPGTRLLVL.

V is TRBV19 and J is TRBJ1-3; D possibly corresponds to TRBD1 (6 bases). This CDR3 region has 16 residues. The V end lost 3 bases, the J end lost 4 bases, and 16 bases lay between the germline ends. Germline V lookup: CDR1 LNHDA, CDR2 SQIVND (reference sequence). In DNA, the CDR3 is TGTGCCAGTAGTATGGTTCTGGGGGCGCGAGGAAACACCATATATTTT. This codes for CASSMVLGARGNTIYF. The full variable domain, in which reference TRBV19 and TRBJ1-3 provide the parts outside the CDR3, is DGGITQSPKYLFRKEGQNVTLSCEQNLNHDAMYWYRQDPGQGLRLIYYSQIVNDFQKGDIAEGYSVSREKKESFPLTVTSAQKNPTAFYLCASSMVLGARGNTIYFGEGSWLTVV.